The present entry profiles one T cell receptor (beta chain) with its context. The protocol was immunoSEQ multiplex PCR, while the TCRdb copy is restricted to in-frame clones and leaves out a portion. The profile covers about 230,000 clones, with over 80% appearing a single time and around 25% taken by the ten largest. These data are taken from a study of blood T cell repertoires in COVID-19. At the level of the study: Italy, Spain and the United States were the sources of the convalescent and acute COVID-19 samples.

The germline CDR1 and CDR2 sequences are GTSNPN and SVGIG (reference sequence). Trimming took 0 bases from V and 3 from J, leaving 17 bases between them. CDR3 length: 16 residues. The sequence came from a man aged 35 to 55 with acute or convalescent COVID-19. The sample comprised peripheral blood. The J gene is TRBJ1-1, the V gene TRBV30, with D unclear. The CDR3 DNA follows: TGTGCCTGGAGTGTAAGTAGAACTAATCTTTACACTGAAGCTTTCTTT. Translated: CAWSVSRTNLYTEAFF.